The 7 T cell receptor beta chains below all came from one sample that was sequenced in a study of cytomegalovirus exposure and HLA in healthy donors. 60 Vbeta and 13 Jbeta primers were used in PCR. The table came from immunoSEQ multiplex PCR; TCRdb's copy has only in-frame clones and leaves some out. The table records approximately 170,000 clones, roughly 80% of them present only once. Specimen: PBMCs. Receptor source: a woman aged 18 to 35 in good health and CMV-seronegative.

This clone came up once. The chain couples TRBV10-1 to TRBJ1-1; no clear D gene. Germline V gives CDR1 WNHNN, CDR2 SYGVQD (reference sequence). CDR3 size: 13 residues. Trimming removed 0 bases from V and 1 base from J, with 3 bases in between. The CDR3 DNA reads TGCGCCAGCAGTGAGTCTAGGAACACTGAAGCTTTCTTT. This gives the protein CASSESRNTEAFF.

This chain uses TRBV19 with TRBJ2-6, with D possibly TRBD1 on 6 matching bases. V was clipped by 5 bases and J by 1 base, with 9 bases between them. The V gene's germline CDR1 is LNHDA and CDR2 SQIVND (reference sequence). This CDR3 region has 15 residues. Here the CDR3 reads CASSQQGSGANVLTF. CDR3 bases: TGTGCCAGTAGTCAACAGGGTTCTGGGGCCAACGTCCTGACTTTC.

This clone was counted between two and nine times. The CDR3 reads CASSQDGQGAIGYTF. Here the CDR3 DNA reads TGCGCCAGCAGCCAAGATGGGCAGGGGGCAATTGGCTACACCTTC. The V gene is TRBV4-1, the J gene TRBJ1-2, with 8 bases that match TRBD1. V dropped 0 bases and J dropped 7; count of bases not matched to a gene: 7. Germline values: CDR1 MGHRA, CDR2 YSYEKL. There are 15 residues in the CDR3.

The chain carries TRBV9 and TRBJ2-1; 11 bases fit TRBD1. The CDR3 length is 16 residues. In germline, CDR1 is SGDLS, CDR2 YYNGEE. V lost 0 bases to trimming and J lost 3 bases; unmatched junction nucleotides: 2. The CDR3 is CASSVVGTGGYNEQFF. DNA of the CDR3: TGTGCCAGCAGCGTAGTAGGGACAGGGGGCTACAATGAGCAGTTCTTC.

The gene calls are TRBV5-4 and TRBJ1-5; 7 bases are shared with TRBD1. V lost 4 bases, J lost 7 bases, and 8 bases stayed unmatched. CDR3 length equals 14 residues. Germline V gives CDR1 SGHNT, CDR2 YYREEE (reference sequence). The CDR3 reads CASSTGTDRQPQHF. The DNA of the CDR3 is TGTGCCAGCAGCACTGGGACAGACAGACAGCCCCAGCATTTT. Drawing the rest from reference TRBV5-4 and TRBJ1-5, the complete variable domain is ETGVTQSPTHLIKTRGQQVTLRCSSQSGHNTVSWYQQALGQGPQFIFQYYREEENGRGNFPPRFSGLQFPNYSSELNVNALELDDSALYLCASSTGTDRQPQHFGDGTRLSIL.

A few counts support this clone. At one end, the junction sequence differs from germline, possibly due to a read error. The DNA for the CDR3 is TGTTCCAGCAGCTTTCATACGGGAGGAACTGGCTACACCTTC. Translated, it gives CSSSFHTGGTGYTF. The genes are TRBV7-9 and TRBJ1-2; D remains unclear. This CDR3 spans 14 amino acids. CDR1 SEHNR and CDR2 FQNEAQ come from the germline V gene (reference sequence).

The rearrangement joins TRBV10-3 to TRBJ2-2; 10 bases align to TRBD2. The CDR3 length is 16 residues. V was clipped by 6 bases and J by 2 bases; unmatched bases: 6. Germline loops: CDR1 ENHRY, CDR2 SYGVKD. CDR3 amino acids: CAIRGTSGENTGELFF. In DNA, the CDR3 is TGTGCCATCAGGGGAACTAGCGGGGAAAACACCGGGGAGCTGTTTTTT.